This T cell receptor (beta chain) was sequenced during a study of blood T cell repertoires in COVID-19. Across the study: Material from acute and convalescent COVID-19 was sourced from the United States, Italy and Spain. From T cells, B-cell-depleted T cells, or PBMCs came the material, which was cDNA or gDNA.

As processed by the authors: By means of reference gene primer amplification, nucleated cell counts were estimated. Only in-frame clones appear in the TCRdb table, and some are missing; sequencing was by immunoSEQ multiplex PCR. D and trimming were read from the DNA, whereas the V and J calls and clone size are those reported in that table. This sample yields about 160,000 clones, of which 85% to 95% are seen a single time; 4.6% belongs to the top ten. V was trimmed by 7 bases and J by 1 base, leaving 15 bases between them. The CDR3 runs 15 residues. Germline V CDR1 and CDR2: MNHEY, SVGAGI. This sequence joins TRBV6-5 and TRBJ2-3, with a tentative D call TRBD1 (6 bases). The sample was peripheral blood. The receptor comes from a woman in her forties or fifties with acute or convalescent COVID-19. The CDR3 sequence is CASISRQAGTDTQYF. Here the CDR3 DNA reads TGTGCCAGCATTAGTCGACAGGCAGGCACAGATACGCAGTATTTT.